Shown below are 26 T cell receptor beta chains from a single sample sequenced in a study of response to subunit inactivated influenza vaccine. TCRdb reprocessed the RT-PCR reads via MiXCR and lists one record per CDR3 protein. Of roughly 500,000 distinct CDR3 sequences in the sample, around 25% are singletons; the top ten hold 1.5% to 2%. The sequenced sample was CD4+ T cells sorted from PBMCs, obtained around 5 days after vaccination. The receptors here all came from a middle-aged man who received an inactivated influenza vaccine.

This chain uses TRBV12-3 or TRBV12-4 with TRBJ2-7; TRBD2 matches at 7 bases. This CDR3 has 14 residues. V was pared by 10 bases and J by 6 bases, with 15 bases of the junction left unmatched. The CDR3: CANLGQRGRSEQYF. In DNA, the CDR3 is TGTGCCAACCTGGGGCAGCGGGGTAGGAGCGAGCAGTACTTC.

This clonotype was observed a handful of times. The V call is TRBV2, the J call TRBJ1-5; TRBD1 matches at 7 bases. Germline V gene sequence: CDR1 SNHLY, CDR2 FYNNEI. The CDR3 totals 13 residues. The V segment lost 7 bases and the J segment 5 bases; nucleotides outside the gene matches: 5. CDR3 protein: CASTGTAHQPQHF. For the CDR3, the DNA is TGTGCCAGCACGGGGACAGCTCATCAGCCCCAGCATTTT.

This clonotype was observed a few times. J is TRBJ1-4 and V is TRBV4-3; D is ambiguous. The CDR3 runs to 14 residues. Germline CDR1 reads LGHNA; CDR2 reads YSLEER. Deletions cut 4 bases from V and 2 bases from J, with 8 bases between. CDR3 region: CASSPGPTNEKLFF. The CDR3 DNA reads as TGCGCCAGCAGCCCGGGTCCGACTAATGAAAAACTGTTTTTT.

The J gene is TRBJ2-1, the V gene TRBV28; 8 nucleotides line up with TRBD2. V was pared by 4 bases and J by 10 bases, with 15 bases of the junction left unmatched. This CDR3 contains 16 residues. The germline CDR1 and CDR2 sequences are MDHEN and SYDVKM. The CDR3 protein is CASSSPGTSGRSEQFF. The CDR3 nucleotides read TGTGCCAGCAGTTCGCCCGGCACTAGCGGACGATCGGAGCAGTTCTTC.

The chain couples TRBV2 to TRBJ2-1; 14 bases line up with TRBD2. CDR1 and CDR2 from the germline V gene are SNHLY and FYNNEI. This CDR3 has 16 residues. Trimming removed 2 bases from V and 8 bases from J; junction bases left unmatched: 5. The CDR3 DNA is TGTGCCAGCAGTGAAATGGGACTAGCGGGAGTCGATGAGCAGTTCTTC. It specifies CASSEMGLAGVDEQFF.

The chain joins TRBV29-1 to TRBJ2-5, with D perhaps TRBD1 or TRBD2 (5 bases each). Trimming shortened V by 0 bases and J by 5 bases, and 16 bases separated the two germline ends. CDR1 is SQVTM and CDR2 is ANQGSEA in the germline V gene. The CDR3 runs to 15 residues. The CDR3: CSVEDSWGGGETQYF. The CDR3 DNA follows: TGCAGCGTTGAAGATAGCTGGGGCGGCGGGGAGACCCAGTACTTC.

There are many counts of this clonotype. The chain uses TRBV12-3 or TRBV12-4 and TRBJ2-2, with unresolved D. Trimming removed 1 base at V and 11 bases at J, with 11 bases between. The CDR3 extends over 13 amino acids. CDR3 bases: TGTGCCAGCAGTTTAGTGGGTTACGGAGAGCTGTTTTTT. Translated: CASSLVGYGELFF.

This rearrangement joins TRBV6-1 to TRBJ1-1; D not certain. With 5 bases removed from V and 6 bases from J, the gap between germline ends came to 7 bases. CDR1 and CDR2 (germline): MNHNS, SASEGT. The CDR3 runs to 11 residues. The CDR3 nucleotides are TGTGCCAGCAGTAACCAGGCTGAAGCTTTCTTT. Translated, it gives CASSNQAEAFF.

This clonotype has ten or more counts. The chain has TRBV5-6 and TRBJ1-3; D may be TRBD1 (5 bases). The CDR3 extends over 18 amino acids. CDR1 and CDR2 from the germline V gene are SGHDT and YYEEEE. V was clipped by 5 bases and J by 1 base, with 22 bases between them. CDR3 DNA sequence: TGTGCCAGCAGATTTGGGATCCAGGGATGGGGATCTGGAAACACCATATATTTT. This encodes CASRFGIQGWGSGNTIYF.

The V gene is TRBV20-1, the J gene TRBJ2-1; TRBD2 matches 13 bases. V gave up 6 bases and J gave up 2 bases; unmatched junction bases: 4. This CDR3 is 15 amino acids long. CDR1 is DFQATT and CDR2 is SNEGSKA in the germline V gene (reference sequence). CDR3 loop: CSAATSGGPYNEQFF. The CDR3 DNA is TGCAGTGCAGCGACTAGCGGGGGGCCCTACAATGAGCAGTTCTTC.

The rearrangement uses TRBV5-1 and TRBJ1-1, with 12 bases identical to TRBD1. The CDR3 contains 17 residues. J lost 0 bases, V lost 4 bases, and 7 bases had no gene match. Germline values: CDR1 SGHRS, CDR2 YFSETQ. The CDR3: CASSPPGQGAMNTEAFF. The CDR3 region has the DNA TGCGCCAGCAGCCCGCCGGGACAGGGGGCTATGAACACTGAAGCTTTCTTT.

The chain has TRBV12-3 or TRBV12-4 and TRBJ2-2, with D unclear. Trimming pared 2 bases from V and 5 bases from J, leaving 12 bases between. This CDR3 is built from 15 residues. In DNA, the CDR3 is TGTGCCAGCAGTTTATGGATCAGGTCTACCGGGGAGCTGTTTTTT. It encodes CASSLWIRSTGELFF.

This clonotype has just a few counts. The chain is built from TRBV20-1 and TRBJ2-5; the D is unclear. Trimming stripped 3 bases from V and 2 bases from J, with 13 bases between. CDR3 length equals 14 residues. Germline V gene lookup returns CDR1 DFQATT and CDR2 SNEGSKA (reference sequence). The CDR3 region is CSASSAVLQETQYF. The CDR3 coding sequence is TGCAGTGCTAGCTCCGCCGTCCTTCAAGAGACCCAGTACTTC.

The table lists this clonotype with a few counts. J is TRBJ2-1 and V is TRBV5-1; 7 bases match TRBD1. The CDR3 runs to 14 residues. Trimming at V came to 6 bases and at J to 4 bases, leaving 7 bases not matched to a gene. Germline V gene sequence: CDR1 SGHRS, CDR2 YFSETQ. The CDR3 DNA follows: TGCGCCAGCAAAATGGGACAGCAGTACAATGAGCAGTTCTTC. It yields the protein CASKMGQQYNEQFF.

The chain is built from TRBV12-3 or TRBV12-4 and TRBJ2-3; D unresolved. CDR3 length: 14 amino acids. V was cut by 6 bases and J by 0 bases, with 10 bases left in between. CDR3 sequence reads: CASRRASSTDTQYF. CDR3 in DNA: TGTGCCAGCAGGCGAGCCTCTAGCACAGATACGCAGTATTTT.

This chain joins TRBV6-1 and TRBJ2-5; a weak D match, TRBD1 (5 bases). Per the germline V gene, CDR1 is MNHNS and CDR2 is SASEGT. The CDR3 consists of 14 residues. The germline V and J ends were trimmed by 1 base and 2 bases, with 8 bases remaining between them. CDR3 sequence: CASSEGWTQETQYF. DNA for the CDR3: TGTGCCAGCAGTGAAGGGTGGACACAAGAGACCCAGTACTTC.

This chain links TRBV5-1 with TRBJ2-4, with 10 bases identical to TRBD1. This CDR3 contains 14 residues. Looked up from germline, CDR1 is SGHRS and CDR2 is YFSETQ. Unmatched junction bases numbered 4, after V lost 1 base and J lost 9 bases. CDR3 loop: CASSLKGQGSIQYF. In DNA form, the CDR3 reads TGCGCCAGCAGCTTGAAGGGACAGGGGAGCATTCAGTACTTC.

The CDR3 sequence is CASSTKRSGRAFSYEQYF. The CDR3 DNA reads as TGTGCCAGCAGCACTAAGAGGAGCGGGAGGGCCTTTTCCTACGAGCAGTACTTC. This chain connects TRBV11-2 to TRBJ2-7; 10 bases are shared with TRBD2. Unmatched junction bases numbered 14, after V lost 5 bases and J lost 1 base. The CDR3 contains 18 residues. Germline CDR1 SGHAT, CDR2 FQNNGV.

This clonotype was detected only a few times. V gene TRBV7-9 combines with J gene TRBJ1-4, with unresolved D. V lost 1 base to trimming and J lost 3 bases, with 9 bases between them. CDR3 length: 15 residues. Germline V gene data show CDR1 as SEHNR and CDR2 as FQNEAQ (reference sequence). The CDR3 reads CASSLGRKANEKLFF. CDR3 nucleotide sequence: TGTGCCAGCAGCTTAGGACGCAAGGCTAATGAAAAACTGTTTTTT.

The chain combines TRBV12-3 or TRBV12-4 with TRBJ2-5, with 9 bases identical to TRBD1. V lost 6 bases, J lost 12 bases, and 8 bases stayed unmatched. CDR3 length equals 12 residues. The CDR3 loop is CASSRGTGPKYF. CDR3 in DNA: TGTGCCAGCAGCAGGGGGACAGGGCCCAAGTACTTC.

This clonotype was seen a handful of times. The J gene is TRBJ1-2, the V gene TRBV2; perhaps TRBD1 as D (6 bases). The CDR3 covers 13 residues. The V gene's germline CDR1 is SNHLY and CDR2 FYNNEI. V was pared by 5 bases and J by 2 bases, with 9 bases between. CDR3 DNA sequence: TGTGCCAGCAGTATTCAGGGGAACTATGGCTACACCTTC. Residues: CASSIQGNYGYTF. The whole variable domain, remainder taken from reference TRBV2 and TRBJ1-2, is EPEVTQTPSHQVTQMGQEVILRCVPISNHLYFYWYRQILGQKVEFLVSFYNNEISEKSEIFDDQFSVERPDGSNFTLKIRSTKLEDSAMYFCASSIQGNYGYTFGSGTRLTVV.

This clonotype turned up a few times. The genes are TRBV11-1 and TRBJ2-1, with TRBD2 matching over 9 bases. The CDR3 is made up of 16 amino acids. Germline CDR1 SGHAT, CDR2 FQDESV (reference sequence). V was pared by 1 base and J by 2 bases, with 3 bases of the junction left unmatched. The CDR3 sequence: CASSLGLAVTYNEQFF. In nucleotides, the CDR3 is TGTGCCAGCAGCTTAGGACTAGCGGTTACCTACAATGAGCAGTTCTTC.

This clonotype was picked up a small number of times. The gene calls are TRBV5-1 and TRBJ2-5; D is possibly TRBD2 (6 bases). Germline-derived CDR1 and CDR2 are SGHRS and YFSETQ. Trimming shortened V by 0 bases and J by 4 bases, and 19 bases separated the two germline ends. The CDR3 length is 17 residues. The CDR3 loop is CASSLGSRRARVETQYF. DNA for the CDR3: TGCGCCAGCAGCTTGGGGTCACGGAGGGCCCGGGTAGAGACCCAGTACTTC.

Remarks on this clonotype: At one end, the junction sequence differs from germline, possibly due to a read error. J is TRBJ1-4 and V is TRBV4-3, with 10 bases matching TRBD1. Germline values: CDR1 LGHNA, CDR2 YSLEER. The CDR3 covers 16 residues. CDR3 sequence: CASSKRDRGTDEKLFF. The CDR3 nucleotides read TGCGCCAGCAGCAAACGGGACAGGGGAACTGATGAAAAACTGTTTTTT.

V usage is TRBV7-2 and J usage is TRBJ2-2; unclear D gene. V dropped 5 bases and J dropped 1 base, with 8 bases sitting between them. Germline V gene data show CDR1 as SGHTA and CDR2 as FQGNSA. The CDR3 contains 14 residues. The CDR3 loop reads CASSELLNTGELFF. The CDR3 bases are TGTGCCAGCAGCGAACTATTGAACACCGGGGAGCTGTTTTTT.

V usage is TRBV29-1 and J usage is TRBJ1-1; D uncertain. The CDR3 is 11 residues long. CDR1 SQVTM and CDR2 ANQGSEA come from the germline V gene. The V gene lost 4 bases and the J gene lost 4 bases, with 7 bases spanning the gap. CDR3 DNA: TGCAGCGTTGGGAAGAGCACTGAAGCTTTCTTT. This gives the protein CSVGKSTEAFF.